These 3 T cell receptor beta chains came from one sample sequenced in a study of OX40 agonist ivuxolimab in advanced cancers. Some clones are missing from TCRdb's copy, which holds only in-frame ones; the method was immunoSEQ multiplex PCR. The sample consists of some 45,000 clones, about nine tenths of them appearing once. This specimen was CD4+ or CD8+ T cells sorted from blood, taken in a trial of the OX40 agonist ivuxolimab. These receptors were collected from an adult with an advanced solid tumor such as melanoma, head and neck, liver or kidney cancer.

The chain employs TRBV5-6 and TRBJ2-7, with a possible D match to TRBD1 (5 bases). CDR1 and CDR2 from the germline V gene are SGHDT and YYEEEE. V was trimmed by 2 bases and J by 4 bases, leaving 10 bases between them. This CDR3 has 13 amino acids. The CDR3 coding sequence is TGTGCCAGCAGCTTAGGCAGGGTTTACGAGCAGTACTTC. This gives the protein CASSLGRVYEQYF.

The chain recombines TRBV27 with TRBJ2-1; the D gene could be TRBD1 or TRBD2 (10 bases each). V was pared by 5 bases and J by 8 bases, with 34 bases between. The germline CDR1 and CDR2 sequences are MNHEY and SMNVEV (reference sequence). The CDR3 totals 20 residues. CDR3 loop: CASSETGTGVWLAGVDEQFF. CDR3 nucleotide sequence: TGTGCCAGCAGTGAAACCGGGACAGGGGTTTGGCTAGCGGGAGTGGATGAGCAGTTCTTC.

The rearrangement links TRBV29-1 to TRBJ2-5; D gene ambiguous. The CDR3 has 13 amino acids. Trimming removed 2 bases from V and 0 bases from J, with 7 bases in between. Looked up from germline, CDR1 is SQVTM and CDR2 is ANQGSEA. DNA of the CDR3: TGCAGCGTTGAAATTCACAACCAAGAGACCCAGTACTTC. It yields the protein CSVEIHNQETQYF. The complete variable domain, with remaining parts taken from reference TRBV29-1 and TRBJ2-5, reads SAVISQKPSRDICQRGTSLTIQCQVDSQVTMMFWYRQQPGQSLTLIATANQGSEATYESGFVIDKFPISRPNLTFSTLTVSNMSPEDSSIYLCSVEIHNQETQYFGPGTRLLVL.